The entry that follows covers one T cell receptor (beta chain) sequence. Its cognate antigen is unknown. V dropped 1 base and J dropped 2; count of bases not matched to a gene: 9. This CDR3 contains 17 residues. CDR1 and CDR2 from the germline V gene are GTSNPN and SVGIG (reference sequence). Within Nashville, Tennessee resided all donors, each a Caucasian adult. The source of the sample is a study of shared clonotypes between healthy human individuals. General study points: Tissues were not sampled, only blood, and their repertoires likely differ.

Deep-level settings were used for running the assay. Every subset's genomic DNA went evenly onto several immunoSEQ plates. Generated by immunoSEQ multiplex PCR, the TCRdb table keeps only in-frame clones and is missing some. The sample holds 2,500,000 or so clones, approximately 94% seen once. The origin of this receptor is a man between 18 and 35 years old in good health. The V gene is TRBV30, the J gene TRBJ1-5; 9 positions match TRBD1. Sequencing was carried out using naive CD4+ T cells sorted from blood. The subset here: CD45RA+ positively selected. CDR3 amino acids: CAWSGTLGQGRNQPQHF. CDR3 nucleotides: TGTGCCTGGAGTGGCACCCTTGGACAGGGGCGCAATCAGCCCCAGCATTTT.